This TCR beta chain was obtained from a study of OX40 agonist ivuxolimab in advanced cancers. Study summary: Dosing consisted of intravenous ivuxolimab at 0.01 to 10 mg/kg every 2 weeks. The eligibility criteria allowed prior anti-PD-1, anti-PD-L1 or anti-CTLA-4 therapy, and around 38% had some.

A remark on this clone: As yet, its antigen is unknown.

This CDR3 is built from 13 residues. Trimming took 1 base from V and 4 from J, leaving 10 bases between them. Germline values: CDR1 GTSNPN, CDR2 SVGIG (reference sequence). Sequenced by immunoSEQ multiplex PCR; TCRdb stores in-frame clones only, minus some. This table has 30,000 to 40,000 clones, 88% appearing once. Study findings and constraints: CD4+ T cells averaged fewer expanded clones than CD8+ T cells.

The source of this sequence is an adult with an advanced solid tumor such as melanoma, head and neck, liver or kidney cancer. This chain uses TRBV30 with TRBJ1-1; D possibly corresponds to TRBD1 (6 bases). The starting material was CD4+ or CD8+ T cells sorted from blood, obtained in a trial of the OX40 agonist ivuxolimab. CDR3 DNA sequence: TGTGCCTGGAGTGCGGCAGGGGCCACTGAAGCTTTCTTT. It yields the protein CAWSAAGATEAFF.